This T cell receptor (beta chain) was captured in a study of control samples from healthy donors and cancer patients. Produced via immunoSEQ multiplex PCR; TCRdb's table is partial and in-frame only. The repertoire has some 150,000 clones, around 94% of them found once; the top ten carry approximately 15%. The sequencing sample was made of PBMCs. The receptor was isolated from a man aged 55 to 69 with colorectal cancer.

CDR3 protein: CASSPLSGGNEKLFF. The CDR3 DNA sequence: TGTGCCAGCTCACCATTATCAGGGGGCAATGAAAAACTGTTTTTT. The chain combines TRBV18 with TRBJ1-4, with TRBD1 identical over 8 bases. Germline CDR1 is KGHSH and CDR2 is LQKENI. Trimming took 2 bases from V and 5 from J; bases not matched to a gene: 4. The CDR3 is 15 amino acids.